The clone carrying this T cell receptor beta chain was seen a few times. The data derive from a study of blood T cell repertoires in COVID-19. Across the whole study: Whether acute or convalescent, the COVID-19 samples came from the United States, Italy and Spain. Nucleic acid was either cDNA or gDNA, and it came from T cells, B-cell-depleted T cells, or PBMCs.

Per germline, CDR1 SGHTS and CDR2 YDEGEE. After removal of 4 bases from V and 5 bases from J, the junction contained 5 bases not matched to a gene. The CDR3 totals 13 residues. Methods used by the authors: Estimation of nucleated cell counts relied on the amplification of reference gene primers. Produced via immunoSEQ multiplex PCR; TCRdb's table is partial and in-frame only. That table supplies the V and J calls and clone size; D and trimming were determined from the DNA. Of 25,000 to 35,000 clones listed, approximately 90% are singletons. The sequence derives from a human donor in a cohort sampled during active COVID-19. Sequenced input: peripheral blood. The chain joins TRBV5-8 to TRBJ2-5; TRBD2 matches 7 bases. The CDR3 protein is CASSMGGVETQYF. In DNA, the CDR3 is TGTGCCAGCAGCATGGGGGGGGTCGAGACCCAGTACTTC.